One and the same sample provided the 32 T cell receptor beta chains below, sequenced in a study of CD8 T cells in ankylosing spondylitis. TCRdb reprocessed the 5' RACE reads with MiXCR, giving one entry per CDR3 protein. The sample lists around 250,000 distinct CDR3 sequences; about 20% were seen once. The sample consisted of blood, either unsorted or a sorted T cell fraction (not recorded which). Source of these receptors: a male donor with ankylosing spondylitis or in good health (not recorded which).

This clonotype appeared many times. The CDR3 protein is CSANLVGGDAETQYF. In nucleotides, the CDR3 is TGCAGTGCTAACCTAGTAGGAGGGGATGCGGAGACCCAGTACTTC. This chain links TRBV20-1 with TRBJ2-5, with a possible D match to TRBD2 (6 bases). V was shortened by 4 bases and J by 5 bases, with 20 bases between the two germline ends. The CDR3 sequence is 15 residues long. Germline-derived CDR1 and CDR2 are DFQATT and SNEGSKA (reference sequence).

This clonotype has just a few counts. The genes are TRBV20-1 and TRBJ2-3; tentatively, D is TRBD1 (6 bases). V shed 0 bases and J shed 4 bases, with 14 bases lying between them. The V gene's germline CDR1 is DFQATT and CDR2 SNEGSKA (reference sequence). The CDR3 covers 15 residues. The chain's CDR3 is CSARDEQGLADTQYF. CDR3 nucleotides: TGCAGTGCTAGAGATGAACAGGGTCTGGCAGATACGCAGTATTTT.

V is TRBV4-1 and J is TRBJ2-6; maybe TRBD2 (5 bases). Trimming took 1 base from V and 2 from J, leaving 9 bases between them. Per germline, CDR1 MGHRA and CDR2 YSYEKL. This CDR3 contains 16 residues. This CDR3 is CASSQAGVAGANVLTF. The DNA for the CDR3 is TGCGCCAGCAGCCAAGCCGGGGTGGCTGGGGCCAACGTCCTGACTTTC.

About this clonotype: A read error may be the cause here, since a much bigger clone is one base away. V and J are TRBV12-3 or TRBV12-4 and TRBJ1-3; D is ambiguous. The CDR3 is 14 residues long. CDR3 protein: CASIGPTSGNPIYF. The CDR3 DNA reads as TGTGCCAGCATTGGGCCCACCTCTGGAAACCCCATATATTTT.

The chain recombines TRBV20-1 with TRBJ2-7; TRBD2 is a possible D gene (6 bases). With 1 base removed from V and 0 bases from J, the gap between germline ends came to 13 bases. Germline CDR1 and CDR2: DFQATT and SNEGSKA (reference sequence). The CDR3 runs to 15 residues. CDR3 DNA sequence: TGCAGTGCTAGAGGCCTCGGGGACTCCTCCTACGAGCAGTACTTC. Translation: CSARGLGDSSYEQYF.

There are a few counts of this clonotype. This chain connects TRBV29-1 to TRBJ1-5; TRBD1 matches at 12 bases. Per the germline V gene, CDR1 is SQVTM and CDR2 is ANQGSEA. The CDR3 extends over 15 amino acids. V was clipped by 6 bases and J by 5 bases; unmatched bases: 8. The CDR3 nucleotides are TGCAGCGTCAGGTTGGGACAGGGGGCTTATCAGCCCCAGCATTTT. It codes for CSVRLGQGAYQPQHF.

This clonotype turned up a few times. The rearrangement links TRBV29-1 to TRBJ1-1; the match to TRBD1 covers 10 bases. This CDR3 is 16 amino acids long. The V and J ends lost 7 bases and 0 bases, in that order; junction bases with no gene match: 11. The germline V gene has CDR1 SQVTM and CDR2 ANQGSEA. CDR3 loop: CSGTGGFGGMNTEAFF. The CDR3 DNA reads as TGCAGCGGGACAGGGGGATTTGGGGGCATGAACACTGAAGCTTTCTTT.

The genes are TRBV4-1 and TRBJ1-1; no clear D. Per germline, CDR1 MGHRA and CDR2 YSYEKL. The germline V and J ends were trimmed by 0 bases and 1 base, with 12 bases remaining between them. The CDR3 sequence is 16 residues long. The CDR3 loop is CASSQETGWGNTEAFF. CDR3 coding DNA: TGCGCCAGCAGCCAAGAAACGGGCTGGGGGAACACTGAAGCTTTCTTT.

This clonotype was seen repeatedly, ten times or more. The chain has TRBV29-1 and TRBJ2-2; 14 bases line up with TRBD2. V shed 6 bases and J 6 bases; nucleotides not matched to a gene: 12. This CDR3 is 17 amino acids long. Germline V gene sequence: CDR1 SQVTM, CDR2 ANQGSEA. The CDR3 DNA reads TGCAGCGTGGATTCCGGGACTAGCGGGAGAGTGGCCGGGGAGCTGTTTTTT. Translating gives CSVDSGTSGRVAGELFF.

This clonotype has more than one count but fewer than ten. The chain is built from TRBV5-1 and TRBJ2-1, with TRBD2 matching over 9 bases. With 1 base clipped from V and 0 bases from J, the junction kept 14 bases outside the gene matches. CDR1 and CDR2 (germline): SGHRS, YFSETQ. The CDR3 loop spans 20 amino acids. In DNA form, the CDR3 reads TGCGCCAGCAGCTTGTTTGGGAGTAGCGGGGGAGAAAGCTCCTACAATGAGCAGTTCTTC. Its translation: CASSLFGSSGGESSYNEQFF.

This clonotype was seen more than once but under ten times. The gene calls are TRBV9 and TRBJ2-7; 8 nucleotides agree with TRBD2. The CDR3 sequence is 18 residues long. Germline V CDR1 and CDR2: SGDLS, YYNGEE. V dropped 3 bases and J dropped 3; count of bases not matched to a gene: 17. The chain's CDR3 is CASSGSKHLAGSLYEQYF. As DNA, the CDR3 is TGTGCCAGCAGCGGAAGCAAACACTTAGCGGGATCTCTCTACGAGCAGTACTTC.

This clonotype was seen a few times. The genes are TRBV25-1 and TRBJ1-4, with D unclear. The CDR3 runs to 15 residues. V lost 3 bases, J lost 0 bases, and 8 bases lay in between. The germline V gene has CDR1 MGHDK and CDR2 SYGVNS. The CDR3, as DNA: TGTGCCAGCAGTGACCCTGTTGCAACTAATGAAAAACTGTTTTTT. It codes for CASSDPVATNEKLFF.

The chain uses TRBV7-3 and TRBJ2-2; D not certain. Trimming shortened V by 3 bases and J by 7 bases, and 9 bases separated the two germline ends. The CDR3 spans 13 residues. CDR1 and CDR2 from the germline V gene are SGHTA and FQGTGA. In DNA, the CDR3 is TGTGCCAGCAGCTTGGAGTGGAGCGGGGAGCTGTTTTTT. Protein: CASSLEWSGELFF.

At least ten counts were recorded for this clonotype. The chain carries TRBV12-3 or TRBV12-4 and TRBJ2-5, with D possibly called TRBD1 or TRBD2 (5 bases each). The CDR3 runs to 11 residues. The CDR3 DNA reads TGTGGACCACTTGGGGGAGAGACCCAGTACTTC. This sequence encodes CGPLGGETQYF.

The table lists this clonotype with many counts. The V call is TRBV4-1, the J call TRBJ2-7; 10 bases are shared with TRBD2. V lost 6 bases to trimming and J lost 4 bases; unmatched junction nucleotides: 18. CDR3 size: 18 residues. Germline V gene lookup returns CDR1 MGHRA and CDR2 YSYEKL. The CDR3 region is CASSFGLAGETREYEQYF. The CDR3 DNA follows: TGCGCCAGCAGTTTCGGGCTAGCGGGAGAAACCCGGGAGTACGAGCAGTACTTC.

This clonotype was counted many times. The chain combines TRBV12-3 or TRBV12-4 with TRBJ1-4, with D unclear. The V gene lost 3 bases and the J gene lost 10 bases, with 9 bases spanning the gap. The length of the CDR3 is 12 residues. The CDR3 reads CASSLLEGKLFF. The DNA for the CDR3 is TGTGCCAGCAGTTTGTTGGAAGGAAAACTGTTTTTT.

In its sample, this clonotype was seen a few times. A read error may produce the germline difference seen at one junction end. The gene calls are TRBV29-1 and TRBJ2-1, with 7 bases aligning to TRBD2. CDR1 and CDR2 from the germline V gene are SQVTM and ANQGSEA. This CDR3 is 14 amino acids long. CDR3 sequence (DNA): TGCAGCGCTGAAGCGGGACGATCCTACAATGAGCAGTTCTTC. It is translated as CSAEAGRSYNEQFF.

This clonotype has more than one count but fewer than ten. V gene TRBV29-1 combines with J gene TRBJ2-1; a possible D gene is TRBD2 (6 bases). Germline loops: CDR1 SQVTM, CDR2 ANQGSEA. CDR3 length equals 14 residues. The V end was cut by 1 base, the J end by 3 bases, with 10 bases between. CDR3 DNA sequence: TGCAGCGTTGAAGGGCGCGGGATCTACAATGAGCAGTTCTTC. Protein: CSVEGRGIYNEQFF.

This CDR3 is CASSSTTAGDRYNEQFF. Here the CDR3 DNA reads TGCGCCAGCAGCTCAACTACAGCGGGAGACCGCTACAATGAGCAGTTCTTC. The V gene is TRBV5-1, the J gene TRBJ2-1; 8 nucleotides match TRBD2. The ends lost 3 bases at V and 3 bases at J; junction bases unmatched: 11. The V gene's germline CDR1 is SGHRS and CDR2 YFSETQ. There are 17 residues in the CDR3.

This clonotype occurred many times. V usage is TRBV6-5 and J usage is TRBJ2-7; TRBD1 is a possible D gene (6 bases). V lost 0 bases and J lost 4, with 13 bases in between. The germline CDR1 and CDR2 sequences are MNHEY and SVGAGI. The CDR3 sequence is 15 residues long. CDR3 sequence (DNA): TGTGCCAGCAGTTACTCGATGGGCAGGGGATACGAGCAGTACTTC. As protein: CASSYSMGRGYEQYF.

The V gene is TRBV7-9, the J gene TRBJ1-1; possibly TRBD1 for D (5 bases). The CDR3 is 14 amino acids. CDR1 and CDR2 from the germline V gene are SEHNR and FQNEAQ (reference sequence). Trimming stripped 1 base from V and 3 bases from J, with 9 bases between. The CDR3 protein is CASSLGQTHTEAFF. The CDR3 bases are TGTGCCAGCAGCTTAGGACAGACTCACACTGAAGCTTTCTTT. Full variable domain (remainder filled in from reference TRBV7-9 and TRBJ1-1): DTGVSQNPRHKITKRGQNVTFRCDPISEHNRLYWYRQTLGQGPEFLTYFQNEAQLEKSRLLSDRFSAERPKGSFSTLEIQRTEQGDSAMYLCASSLGQTHTEAFFGQGTRLTVV.

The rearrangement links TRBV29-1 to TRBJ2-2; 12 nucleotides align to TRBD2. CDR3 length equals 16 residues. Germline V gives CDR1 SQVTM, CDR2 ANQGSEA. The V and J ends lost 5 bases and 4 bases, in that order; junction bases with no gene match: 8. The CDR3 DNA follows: TGCAGCGTTTTTCTAGCGGGAGGGCCAGTCACCGGGGAGCTGTTTTTT. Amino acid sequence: CSVFLAGGPVTGELFF.

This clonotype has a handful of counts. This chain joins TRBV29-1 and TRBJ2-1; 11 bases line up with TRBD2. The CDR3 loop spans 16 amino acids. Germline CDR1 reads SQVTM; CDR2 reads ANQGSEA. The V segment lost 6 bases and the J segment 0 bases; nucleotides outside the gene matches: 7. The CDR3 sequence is CSVTGTSGSSYNEQFF. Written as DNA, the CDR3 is TGCAGCGTGACCGGGACTAGCGGTAGCTCCTACAATGAGCAGTTCTTC.

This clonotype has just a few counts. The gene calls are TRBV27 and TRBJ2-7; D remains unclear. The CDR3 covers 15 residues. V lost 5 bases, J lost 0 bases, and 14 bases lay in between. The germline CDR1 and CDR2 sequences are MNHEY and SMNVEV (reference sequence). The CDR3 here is CASSAWTDPSYEQYF. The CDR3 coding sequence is TGTGCCAGCAGTGCGTGGACGGATCCCTCCTACGAGCAGTACTTC.

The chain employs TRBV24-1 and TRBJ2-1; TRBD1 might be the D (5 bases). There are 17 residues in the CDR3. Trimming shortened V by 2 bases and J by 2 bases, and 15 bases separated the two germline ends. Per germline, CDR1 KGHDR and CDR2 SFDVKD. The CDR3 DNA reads TGTGCCACCAGTGATTGGGGCACTGGCGGAACCTACAATGAGCAGTTCTTC. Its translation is CATSDWGTGGTYNEQFF.

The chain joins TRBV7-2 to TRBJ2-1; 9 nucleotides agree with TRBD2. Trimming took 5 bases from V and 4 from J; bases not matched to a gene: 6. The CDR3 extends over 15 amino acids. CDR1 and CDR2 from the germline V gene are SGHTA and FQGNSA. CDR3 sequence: CASSRGLAHYNEQFF. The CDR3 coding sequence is TGTGCCAGCAGCCGTGGACTAGCGCATTACAATGAGCAGTTCTTC.

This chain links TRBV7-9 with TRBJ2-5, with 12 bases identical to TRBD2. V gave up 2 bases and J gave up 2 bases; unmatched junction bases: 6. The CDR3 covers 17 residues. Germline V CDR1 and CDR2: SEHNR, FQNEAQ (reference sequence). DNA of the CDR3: TGTGCCAGCAGCTTAAGACTAGCGGGAGTCGGGCAAGAGACCCAGTACTTC. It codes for CASSLRLAGVGQETQYF.

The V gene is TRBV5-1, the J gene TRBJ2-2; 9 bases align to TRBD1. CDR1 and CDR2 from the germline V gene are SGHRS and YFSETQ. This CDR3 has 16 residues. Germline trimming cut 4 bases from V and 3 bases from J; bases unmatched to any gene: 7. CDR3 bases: TGCGCCAGCAGCGTGGGACAGGGCCAATACACCGGGGAGCTGTTTTTT. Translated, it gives CASSVGQGQYTGELFF.

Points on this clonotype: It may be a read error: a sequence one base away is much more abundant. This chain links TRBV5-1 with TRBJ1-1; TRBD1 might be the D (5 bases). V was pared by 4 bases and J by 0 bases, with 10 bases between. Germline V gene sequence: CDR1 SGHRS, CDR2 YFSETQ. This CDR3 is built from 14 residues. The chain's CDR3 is CASSQDNMNTEAFF. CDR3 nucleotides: TGCGCCAGCAGCCAGGACAACATGAACACTGAAGCTTTCTTT. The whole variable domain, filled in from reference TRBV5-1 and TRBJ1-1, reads KAGVTQTPRYLIKTRGQQVTLSCSPISGHRSVSWYQQTPGQGLQFLFEYFSETQRNKGNFPGRFSGRQFSNSRSEMNVSTLELGDSALYLCASSQDNMNTEAFFGQGTRLTVV.

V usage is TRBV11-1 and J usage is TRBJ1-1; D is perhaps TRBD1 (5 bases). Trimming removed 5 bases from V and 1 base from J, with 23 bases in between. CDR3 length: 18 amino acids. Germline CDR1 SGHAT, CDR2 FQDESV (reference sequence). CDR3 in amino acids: CASSPRWDREGENTEAFF. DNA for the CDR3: TGTGCCAGCAGCCCCCGGTGGGACCGGGAGGGCGAGAACACTGAAGCTTTCTTT.

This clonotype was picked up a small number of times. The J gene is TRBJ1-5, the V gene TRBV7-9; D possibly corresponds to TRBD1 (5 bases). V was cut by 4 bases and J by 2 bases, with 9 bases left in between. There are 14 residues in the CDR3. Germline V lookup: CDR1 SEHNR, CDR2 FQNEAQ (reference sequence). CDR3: CASSSAGGNQPQHF. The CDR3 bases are TGTGCCAGCAGCTCGGCGGGGGGCAATCAGCCCCAGCATTTT.

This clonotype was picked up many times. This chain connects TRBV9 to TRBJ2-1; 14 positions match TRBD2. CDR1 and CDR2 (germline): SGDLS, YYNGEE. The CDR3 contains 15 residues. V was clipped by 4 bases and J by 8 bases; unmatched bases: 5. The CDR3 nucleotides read TGTGCCAGCAGCCCGGGGACTAGCGGGAGTTATGAGCAGTTCTTC. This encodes CASSPGTSGSYEQFF.